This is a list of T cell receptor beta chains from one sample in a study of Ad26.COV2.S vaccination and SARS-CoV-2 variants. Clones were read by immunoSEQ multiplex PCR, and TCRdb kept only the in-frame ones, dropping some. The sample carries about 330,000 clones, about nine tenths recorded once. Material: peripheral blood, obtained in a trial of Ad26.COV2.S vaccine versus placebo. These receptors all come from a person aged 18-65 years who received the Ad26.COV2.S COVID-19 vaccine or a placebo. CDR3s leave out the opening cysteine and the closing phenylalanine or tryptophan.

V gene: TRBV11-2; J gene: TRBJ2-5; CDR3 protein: ASSLVRGRESYDGTQY
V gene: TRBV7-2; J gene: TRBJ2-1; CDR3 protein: ASSSISGAGNEQF
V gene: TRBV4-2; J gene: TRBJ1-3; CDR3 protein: ASSQENGNTIY
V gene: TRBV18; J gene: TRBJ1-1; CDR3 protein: ASSPRISDTEAF
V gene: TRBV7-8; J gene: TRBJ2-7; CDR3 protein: ASSYHRTYEQY
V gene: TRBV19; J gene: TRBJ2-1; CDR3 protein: ASSIPPLATYNEQF
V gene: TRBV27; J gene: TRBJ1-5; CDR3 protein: ASRGGNQPQH
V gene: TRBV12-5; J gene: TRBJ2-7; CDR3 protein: ASGSTRAIPYEQY
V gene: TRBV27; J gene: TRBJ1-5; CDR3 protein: ASSWGGANNQPQH
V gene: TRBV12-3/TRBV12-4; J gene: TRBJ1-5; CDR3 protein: ASSNTNNQPQH
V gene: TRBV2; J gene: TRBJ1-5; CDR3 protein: ASSERALQPQH
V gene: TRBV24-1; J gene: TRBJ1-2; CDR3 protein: ATSDTPWGYT
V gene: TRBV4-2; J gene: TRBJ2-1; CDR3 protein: ASSQGTANSYNEQF
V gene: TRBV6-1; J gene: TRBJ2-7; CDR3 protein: ASSETGSVYEQY
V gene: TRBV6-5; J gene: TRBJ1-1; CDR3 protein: ASGGVYTEAF
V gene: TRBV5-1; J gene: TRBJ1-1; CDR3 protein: ASSSTGDTEAF
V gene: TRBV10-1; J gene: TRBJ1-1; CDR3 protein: ASSSIIDTGPNTEAF
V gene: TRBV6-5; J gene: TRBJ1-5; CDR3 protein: ASQGYSNQPQH
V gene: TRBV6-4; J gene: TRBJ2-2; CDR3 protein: ASSETSGDSNTGELF
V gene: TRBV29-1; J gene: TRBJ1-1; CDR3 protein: SVEEGTVKAF